This T cell receptor (beta chain) derives from a study of cytomegalovirus exposure and HLA in healthy donors. General study results and limits: TCR beta chain V- and J-gene trimming was linked, in a later analysis, to a missense variant in DCLRE1C. As a later analysis showed, several of the most significant clusters appeared to be linked to common viral pathogens. The CMV antigen specificity of a few CMV-associated chains was confirmed through in vitro analysis.

Primers: 60 Vbeta forward and 13 Jbeta reverse. Clones were sequenced by immunoSEQ multiplex PCR, and TCRdb holds only the in-frame ones, with some missing. The table has more than 100,000 clones, about 80% seen once; the top ten hold 1%. Points on this clone: What it binds is not known.

Trimming took 4 bases from V and 2 from J; bases not matched to a gene: 6. There are 15 residues in the CDR3. CDR1 is SGHNT, CDR2 YYREEE, per germline (reference sequence). The chain combines TRBV5-4 with TRBJ2-1, with 7 bases fitting TRBD2. The receptor was derived from a man aged 35-49 years in good health and CMV-seronegative. Sequencing was done on a sample of PBMCs. The CDR3 bases are TGTGCCAGCAGCATTAGCGGGCAGACCTACAATGAGCAGTTCTTC. Translation: CASSISGQTYNEQFF.